This entry lists 21 T cell receptor beta chains sequenced from one sample in a study of radiotherapy plus CTLA-4 blockade in lung cancer. This table comes from immunoSEQ multiplex PCR, and its TCRdb copy is limited to in-frame clones, with some not included. The sample has 40,000 to 50,000 clones, more than 65% seen once; the top ten hold 9.5% to 10%. Sequenced here: peripheral blood, sampled from a patient treated with radiotherapy plus ipilimumab. Every receptor here comes from a human donor with non-small cell lung cancer who had stable disease on radiotherapy plus ipilimumab.

The chain employs TRBV5-4 and TRBJ2-5, with 13 bases aligning to TRBD2. The germline CDR1 and CDR2 sequences are SGHNT and YYREEE (reference sequence). This CDR3 is 17 amino acids long. Trimming took 4 bases from V and 6 from J; bases not matched to a gene: 12. The CDR3 region has the DNA TGTGCCAGCAGCGCGACTCCTAGACTAGCGGGGGGTCAGACCCAGTACTTC. Translation: CASSATPRLAGGQTQYF.

This chain uses TRBV18 with TRBJ2-7; D remains ambiguous. With 3 bases removed from V and 7 bases from J, the gap between germline ends came to 13 bases. Germline CDR1 KGHSH, CDR2 LQKENI. The CDR3 runs to 13 residues. CDR3 residues: CASSPTYYEEQYF. The CDR3 DNA reads as TGTGCCAGCTCACCTACTTACTATGAAGAGCAGTACTTC.

The rearrangement links TRBV6-6 to TRBJ1-2; no reliable D call. Germline assignment: CDR1 MNHNY and CDR2 SVGAGI (reference sequence). Trimming removed 5 bases from V and 8 bases from J, with 12 bases in between. The CDR3 contains 12 residues. Here the CDR3 DNA reads TGTGCCAGCAGTGTTAGATCCGTGGGCTACACCTTC. This sequence encodes CASSVRSVGYTF.

The rearrangement joins TRBV5-3 to TRBJ1-1, with D perhaps matching TRBD1 (5 bases). TRBV5-3 is noted as an ORF with a role that remains uncertain. CDR3 size: 14 residues. Trimming removed 0 bases at V and 1 base at J, with 7 bases between. The CDR3 DNA reads TGTGCCAGAAGCTTGGCCGACAGGAACACTGAAGCTTTCTTT. Protein: CARSLADRNTEAFF.

V and J are TRBV19 and TRBJ1-2, with TRBD1 matching 12 bases. V lost 3 bases and J lost 2; bases outside the gene matches: 4. CDR1 is LNHDA, CDR2 SQIVND, per germline (reference sequence). The CDR3 spans 16 residues. CDR3 sequence: CASSIPGTGGNYGYTF. The CDR3 DNA reads TGTGCCAGTAGTATCCCCGGGACAGGGGGCAACTATGGCTACACCTTC.

CDR3 residues: CAWITGTGYGYTF. CDR3 bases: TGTGCCTGGATCACCGGGACAGGCTATGGCTACACCTTC. V usage is TRBV30 and J usage is TRBJ1-2; 8 bases are a match to TRBD1. The J segment lost 4 bases and the V segment lost 4 bases, leaving 5 bases of the junction unmatched. CDR1 is GTSNPN, CDR2 SVGIG, per germline (reference sequence). The CDR3 is 13 amino acids.

The V call is TRBV5-4, the J call TRBJ2-3; 8 nucleotides agree with TRBD2. From germline, CDR1 is SGHNT and CDR2 YYREEE (reference sequence). The J segment lost 4 bases and the V segment lost 4 bases, leaving 8 bases of the junction unmatched. The CDR3 extends over 15 amino acids. The chain's CDR3 is CASSRAGAEADTQYF. CDR3 sequence (DNA): TGTGCCAGCAGCCGAGCGGGGGCCGAGGCAGATACGCAGTATTTT.

The rearrangement uses TRBV19 and TRBJ1-3, with 7 nucleotides matching TRBD1. Germline-derived CDR1 and CDR2 are LNHDA and SQIVND (reference sequence). The length of the CDR3 is 16 residues. Losses at the gene ends were 7 bases for V and 8 bases for J; bases not matched to a gene: 17. The CDR3: CASTVQPGQRTDTIYF. CDR3 sequence (DNA): TGTGCCAGTACCGTACAGCCGGGACAGAGGACGGACACCATATATTTT.

The chain recombines TRBV2 with TRBJ1-2; a possible D gene is TRBD1 (6 bases). The V and J ends lost 4 bases and 7 bases respectively, with 28 bases between them. CDR1 SNHLY and CDR2 FYNNEI come from the germline V gene. The CDR3 sequence is 18 residues long. This CDR3 is CASSVGGGGDRRIRGYTF. The CDR3 bases are TGTGCCAGCAGTGTTGGTGGCGGGGGAGACAGGAGGATTCGTGGCTACACCTTC.

This sequence joins TRBV5-4 and TRBJ2-5, with 11 bases identical to TRBD1. The trim removed 5 bases at V and 4 bases at J, leaving 7 bases unmatched. There are 15 residues in the CDR3. CDR1 and CDR2 (germline): SGHNT, YYREEE (reference sequence). The CDR3 DNA reads TGTGCCAGCAGTTATACCGGGACAGGGGGAGAGACCCAGTACTTC. Residues: CASSYTGTGGETQYF.

The chain links TRBV6-4 to TRBJ1-1; a possible D gene is TRBD1 (5 bases). The length of the CDR3 is 18 residues. V was shortened by 4 bases and J by 6 bases, with 27 bases between the two germline ends. The germline V gene has CDR1 MRHNA and CDR2 SNTAGT. The CDR3 bases are TGTGCCAGCAGTGGGGGGGGTACAATTCGACTTGGGGGACCTGAAGCTTTCTTT. Amino acids: CASSGGGTIRLGGPEAFF.

This clone appeared a few times. V is TRBV30 and J is TRBJ1-1; TRBD1 is a possible D gene (5 bases). The germline V gene has CDR1 GTSNPN and CDR2 SVGIG (reference sequence). Trimming stripped 0 bases from V and 3 bases from J, with 11 bases between. The CDR3 consists of 14 residues. CDR3 sequence: CAWSVRGLYTEAFF. CDR3 DNA: TGTGCCTGGAGTGTACGGGGGTTGTACACTGAAGCTTTCTTT.

The V and J genes are TRBV5-1 and TRBJ1-1, with D maybe TRBD1 (5 bases). This CDR3 comprises 15 residues. Germline V CDR1 and CDR2: SGHRS, YFSETQ. V shed 0 bases and J shed 3 bases, with 12 bases lying between them. CDR3 sequence (DNA): TGCGCCAGCAGCTTGGGGGGGGGTTTGGACACTGAAGCTTTCTTT. Amino acids: CASSLGGGLDTEAFF.

V is TRBV19 and J is TRBJ1-3; 7 nucleotides agree with TRBD1. From germline, CDR1 is LNHDA and CDR2 SQIVND (reference sequence). There are 16 residues in the CDR3. J lost 2 bases, V lost 3 bases, and 7 bases had no gene match. The CDR3 is CASSMDTGAAGNTIYF. CDR3 nucleotide sequence: TGTGCCAGTAGTATGGATACAGGGGCTGCTGGAAACACCATATATTTT.

This clone turned up a few times. This chain links TRBV7-8 with TRBJ1-5; D remains unclear. This CDR3 spans 16 amino acids. Germline CDR1 is SGHVS and CDR2 is FQNEAQ. V gave up 1 base and J gave up 0 bases, with 10 bases separating them. CDR3 in DNA: TGTGCCAGCAGCTTAGGGAGGGCTTATAGCAATCAGCCCCAGCATTTT. It is translated as CASSLGRAYSNQPQHF.

The V gene is TRBV21-1, the J gene TRBJ2-4; the table calls TRBD2, which could not be checked here. TRBV21-1 is shown as a pseudogene. This CDR3 is built from 17 residues. The CDR3 loop reads CASSKGGGGRRENIQYF. The DNA for the CDR3 is TGTGCCAGCAGCAAAGGGGGCGGGGGACGTAGGGAAAACATTCAGTACTTC.

The V gene is TRBV9, the J gene TRBJ1-1; 10 bases are shared with TRBD1. V lost 4 bases, J lost 4 bases, and 7 bases stayed unmatched. CDR1 is SGDLS and CDR2 is YYNGEE in the germline V gene. The CDR3 runs to 15 residues. The CDR3 reads CASSPHGTGATEAFF. Here the CDR3 DNA reads TGTGCCAGCAGCCCCCATGGGACAGGGGCCACTGAAGCTTTCTTT.

The chain has TRBV5-1 and TRBJ2-3, with a possible D match to TRBD2 (6 bases). The V end lost 2 bases, the J end lost 2 bases, and 9 bases lay between the germline ends. From germline, CDR1 is SGHRS and CDR2 YFSETQ. There are 14 residues in the CDR3. CDR3 in DNA: TGCGCCAGCAGCTTAGGGACTGTCACAGATACGCAGTATTTT. Translated, it gives CASSLGTVTDTQYF.

This chain connects TRBV5-6 to TRBJ2-5; 7 nucleotides agree with TRBD1. Looked up from germline, CDR1 is SGHDT and CDR2 is YYEEEE. Losses at the gene ends were 2 bases for V and 5 bases for J; bases not matched to a gene: 9. The CDR3 is made up of 15 amino acids. The CDR3 DNA is TGTGCCAGCAGCTTACTGAGACAGGGAACGGAGACCCAGTACTTC. It translates to CASSLLRQGTETQYF.

This clone was observed a handful of times. The chain is built from TRBV15 and TRBJ1-5; D call uncertain. The V end lost 0 bases, the J end lost 5 bases, and 8 bases lay between the germline ends. The V gene's germline CDR1 is LNHNV and CDR2 YYDKDF (reference sequence). This CDR3 has 14 residues. CDR3 protein: CATSRDPYYQPQHF. The CDR3 nucleotides are TGTGCCACCAGCAGAGACCCATACTATCAGCCCCAGCATTTT. The variable domain in full, completed from reference TRBV15 and TRBJ1-5, reads DAMVIQNPRYQVTQFGKPVTLSCSQTLNHNVMYWYQQKSSQAPKLLFHYYDKDFNNEADTPDNFQSRRPNTSFCFLDIRSPGLGDTAMYLCATSRDPYYQPQHFGDGTRLSIL.

This clone was counted between two and nine times. The J gene is TRBJ2-6, the V gene TRBV5-4, with 7 bases that match TRBD1. V dropped 0 bases and J dropped 0; count of bases not matched to a gene: 9. This CDR3 has 19 amino acids. The germline gives CDR1 SGHNT, CDR2 YYREEE (reference sequence). This CDR3 reads CASSLGEDRFNSGANVLTF. In DNA form, the CDR3 reads TGTGCCAGCAGCTTGGGCGAGGACAGGTTTAACTCTGGGGCCAACGTCCTGACTTTC.